The 14 T cell receptor beta chains in this list originate from one sample, sequenced in a study of cytomegalovirus exposure and HLA in healthy donors. The study ran its PCR with 60 Vbeta and 13 Jbeta primers. The data were produced by immunoSEQ multiplex PCR, yet TCRdb's version contains in-frame clones alone and is incomplete. This sample has 130,000 to 150,000 clones, with 75% to 80% found just once. Sequencing was carried out using PBMCs. The receptors originated from a woman between 18 and 29 years old in good health and CMV-seropositive.

The sample holds a few counts of this clone. The V gene is TRBV5-6, the J gene TRBJ2-2; 9 bases agree with TRBD1. V gave up 3 bases and J gave up 1 base; unmatched junction bases: 1. CDR1 SGHDT and CDR2 YYEEEE come from the germline V gene. The CDR3 has 15 residues. CDR3 sequence reads: CASSWGQGNTGELFF. In DNA form, the CDR3 reads TGTGCCAGCAGCTGGGGACAGGGGAACACCGGGGAGCTGTTTTTT.

J is TRBJ2-7 and V is TRBV6-5; tentatively, D is TRBD1 (6 bases). With 3 bases removed from V and 2 bases from J, the gap between germline ends came to 17 bases. Germline CDR1 is MNHEY and CDR2 is SVGAGI. This CDR3 is 16 amino acids long. The CDR3: CASSYDLQGTPYEQYF. For the CDR3, the DNA is TGTGCCAGCAGTTATGACCTACAGGGAACCCCCTACGAGCAGTACTTC.

A single count supports this clone. J is TRBJ2-5 and V is TRBV6-1; 8 positions match TRBD1. J lost 1 base, V lost 0 bases, and 4 bases had no gene match. This CDR3 contains 16 residues. In germline, CDR1 is MNHNS, CDR2 SASEGT. Here the CDR3 reads CASSEAQGAFQETQYF. CDR3 sequence (DNA): TGTGCCAGCAGTGAAGCGCAGGGGGCCTTCCAAGAGACCCAGTACTTC.

The chain carries TRBV9 and TRBJ2-3, with TRBD2 matching 11 bases. Trimming at V came to 0 bases and at J to 1 base, leaving 4 bases not matched to a gene. Germline V gives CDR1 SGDLS, CDR2 YYNGEE. The CDR3 covers 17 residues. Here the CDR3 reads CASSVAELAGGTDTQYF. For the CDR3, the DNA is TGTGCCAGCAGCGTAGCTGAACTAGCGGGGGGCACAGATACGCAGTATTTT. Full variable domain (remainder filled in from reference TRBV9 and TRBJ2-3): DSGVTQTPKHLITATGQRVTLRCSPRSGDLSVYWYQQSLDQGLQFLIQYYNGEERAKGNILERFSAQQFPDLHSELNLSSLELGDSALYFCASSVAELAGGTDTQYFGPGTRLTVL.

The chain links TRBV27 to TRBJ2-5; 7 nucleotides match TRBD2. The closer fit of TRBJ2-7 to the DNA end suggests the J call may be wrong. Germline CDR1 is MNHEY and CDR2 is SMNVEV (reference sequence). The CDR3 length is 13 residues. CDR3 nucleotides: TGTGCCAGCAGCCGACGGGGGGTCTACGAGCAGTACTTC. Amino acid sequence: CASSRRGVYEQYF.

This clone appeared a few times. The chain uses TRBV5-1 and TRBJ1-4, with TRBD1 identical over 8 bases. The V gene end was trimmed by 2 bases and the J gene end by 0 bases; junction bases not matched to a gene: 9. The CDR3 totals 18 residues. The germline V gene encodes CDR1 SGHRS and CDR2 YFSETQ. The CDR3 is CASSFDGQGQSTNEKLFF. In DNA, the CDR3 is TGCGCCAGCAGCTTCGACGGACAGGGTCAATCAACTAATGAAAAACTGTTTTTT.

This clone was seen only a few times. The chain carries TRBV5-8 and TRBJ1-6; D is possibly TRBD1 (5 bases). The germline V and J ends were trimmed by 2 bases and 6 bases, with 12 bases remaining between them. The CDR3 spans 15 residues. The germline CDR1 and CDR2 sequences are SGHTS and YDEGEE. The CDR3 reads CASSFVGGSNSPLHF. CDR3 in DNA: TGTGCCAGCAGCTTCGTGGGGGGAAGTAATTCACCCCTCCACTTT. The complete variable domain, with remaining parts taken from reference TRBV5-8 and TRBJ1-6, reads EAGVTQSPTHLIKTRGQQATLRCSPISGHTSVYWYQQALGLGLQFLLWYDEGEERNRGNFPPRFSGRQFPNYSSELNVNALELEDSALYLCASSFVGGSNSPLHFGNGTRLTVT.

The rearrangement links TRBV18 to TRBJ1-6; D not resolved. The CDR3 has 15 amino acids. V was cut by 3 bases and J by 6 bases, with 12 bases left in between. Germline CDR1 is KGHSH and CDR2 is LQKENI. CDR3 in amino acids: CASSPFTGPNSPLHF. The DNA of the CDR3 is TGTGCCAGCTCACCCTTCACGGGTCCTAATTCACCCCTCCACTTT.

The rearrangement joins TRBV6-1 to TRBJ2-1; D might be TRBD2 (5 bases). Germline V gene sequence: CDR1 MNHNS, CDR2 SASEGT. Deletions cut 8 bases from V and 9 bases from J, with 17 bases between. The CDR3 covers 13 residues. For the CDR3, the DNA is TGTGCCAGCCGACGGCTGGCGGGTCCTGAGCAGTTCTTC. Amino acids: CASRRLAGPEQFF.

The rearrangement uses TRBV2 and TRBJ2-2; 7 nucleotides align to TRBD2. The J segment lost 3 bases and the V segment lost 3 bases, leaving 4 bases of the junction unmatched. The germline CDR1 and CDR2 sequences are SNHLY and FYNNEI. CDR3 length: 15 residues. CDR3 DNA sequence: TGTGCCAGCAGTGACCGGGACTACTACACCGGGGAGCTGTTTTTT. Protein sequence: CASSDRDYYTGELFF.

This clone appeared a single time. The rearrangement joins TRBV13 to TRBJ1-2, with D perhaps matching TRBD1 (6 bases). This CDR3 comprises 15 residues. V was shortened by 0 bases and J by 4 bases, with 12 bases between the two germline ends. Germline CDR1 and CDR2: PRHDT and FYEKMQ (reference sequence). CDR3 in amino acids: CASSLGTGMIYGYTF. For the CDR3, the DNA is TGTGCCAGCAGCTTAGGAACAGGGATGATCTATGGCTACACCTTC.

The chain uses TRBV19 and TRBJ1-3; 7 nucleotides agree with TRBD1. Germline trimming cut 3 bases from V and 0 bases from J; bases unmatched to any gene: 8. Germline V gene lookup returns CDR1 LNHDA and CDR2 SQIVND (reference sequence). The CDR3 is 17 residues long. The CDR3 bases are TGTGCCAGTAGTATTGGGGGACAGCCTAGCTCTGGAAACACCATATATTTT. This gives the protein CASSIGGQPSSGNTIYF.

The rearrangement joins TRBV10-2 to TRBJ2-1, with 9 bases lining up with TRBD1. There are 14 residues in the CDR3. CDR1 WSHSY and CDR2 SAAADI come from the germline V gene. The trim removed 6 bases at V and 4 bases at J, leaving 4 bases unmatched. The CDR3 spells CASSTGGRYNEQFF. CDR3 sequence (DNA): TGCGCCAGCAGCACAGGGGGCAGGTACAATGAGCAGTTCTTC.

The chain has TRBV4-3 and TRBJ2-7, with 11 bases fitting TRBD1. The CDR3 loop spans 15 amino acids. Germline-derived CDR1 and CDR2 are LGHNA and YSLEER. The ends lost 4 bases at V and 3 bases at J; junction bases unmatched: 5. This CDR3 reads CASSLQGTGGYEQYF. The CDR3 DNA reads TGCGCCAGCAGCCTTCAGGGGACAGGGGGCTACGAGCAGTACTTC.